A selection of T cell receptor beta chains follows, all from one sample in a study of blood T cells in healthy people across ages. TCRdb redid the calling of the 5' RACE reads with MiXCR, one entry per CDR3 protein. The data contain approximately 940,000 distinct CDR3 sequences, around 46% of them singletons. Sequenced input: blood. Receptors originate from a man aged 30 to 45 in good health. CDR3s include the opening cysteine and the closing phenylalanine or tryptophan. A D gene is named only where the DNA matches it firmly. Size values are once, few and many counts, or a class for expanded clones, and some rows have none.

TRBV28	-	TRBJ2-7	-	CASSLRSPYEQYF	TGTGCCAGCAGTTTAAGGAGTCCCTACGAGCAGTACTTC
TRBV12-3/TRBV12-4	-	TRBJ2-1	-	CASSPRDGFYNEQFF	TGTGCCAGCAGTCCCAGGGACGGTTTTTACAATGAGCAGTTCTTC
TRBV3-1	-	TRBJ2-7	-	CASSQYPGTGSYEQYF	TGTGCCAGCAGCCAGTACCCTGGGACCGGATCCTACGAGCAGTACTTC
TRBV5-1	-	TRBJ2-7	-	CASSVDWGVDEQYF	TGCGCCAGCAGCGTGGACTGGGGGGTGGACGAGCAGTACTTC
TRBV28	few	TRBJ1-5	TRBD1	CASSLYRQGNQPQHF	TGTGCCAGCAGTTTATACAGACAGGGGAATCAGCCCCAGCATTTT
TRBV4-1	-	TRBJ2-7	-	CASSQAPGSYEQYF	TGCGCCAGCAGCCAAGCGCCAGGATCCTACGAGCAGTACTTC
TRBV12-3/TRBV12-4	few	TRBJ1-5	-	CASSPQENQPQHF	TGTGCCAGCAGTCCCCAGGAGAATCAGCCCCAGCATTTT
TRBV7-6	many	TRBJ2-2	-	CASSLGTSGELFF	TGTGCCAGCAGCCTCGGGACATCCGGGGAGCTGTTTTTT
TRBV6-6	-	TRBJ1-2	-	CASSYPAQGDGYTF	TGTGCCAGCAGTTACCCGGCGCAGGGAGACGGCTACACCTTC
TRBV7-2	-	TRBJ2-1	TRBD2	CASSFASGVEGEQFF	TGTGCCAGCAGCTTTGCCAGCGGGGTTGAGGGTGAGCAGTTCTTC
TRBV7-2	-	TRBJ2-1	-	CASSLEVAEQFF	TGTGCCAGCAGCTTGGAGGTAGCTGAGCAGTTCTTC
TRBV29-1	few	TRBJ2-5	TRBD1	CSVSPGTGGAETQYF	TGCAGCGTTTCCCCCGGGACAGGGGGCGCGGAGACCCAGTACTTC
TRBV14	once	TRBJ2-5	-	CASSFSGTLVSEQYF	TGTGCCAGCAGCTTCTCCGGGACACTGGTTTCTGAGCAGTACTTC
TRBV15	-	TRBJ2-5	-	CATSRGGTGTETQYF	TGTGCCACCAGCAGAGGAGGTACAGGAACAGAGACCCAGTACTTC
TRBV20-1	few	TRBJ1-1	-	CSARDQTTTNTEAFF	TGCAGTGCTAGAGATCAGACAACAACGAACACTGAAGCTTTCTTT
TRBV27	-	TRBJ2-7	-	CASCKRAAYEQYF	TGTGCCAGCTGTAAACGGGCTGCCTACGAGCAGTACTTC
TRBV20-1	-	TRBJ2-7	-	CSARDPQRYEQYF	TGCAGTGCTAGAGATCCCCAGCGCTACGAGCAGTACTTC
TRBV27	-	TRBJ2-7	-	CASSFPPFASAQVRNEQYF	TGTGCCAGCAGTTTCCCCCCATTCGCCTCCGCACAGGTTCGGAACGAGCAGTACTTC
TRBV10-3	many	TRBJ2-5	-	CATKGGTQETQYF	TGTGCCACCAAGGGAGGCACCCAAGAGACCCAGTACTTC
TRBV9	few	TRBJ2-7	TRBD2	CASSELADSYEQYF	TGTGCCAGCAGCGAACTAGCGGACTCCTACGAGCAGTACTTC
TRBV6-5	-	TRBJ1-6	-	CASFGGSGSPLHF	TGTGCCAGCTTTGGGGGGTCGGGTTCACCCCTCCACTTT
TRBV5-4	-	TRBJ2-3	-	CASSFGGSGGQYF	TGTGCCAGCAGCTTCGGCGGTTCAGGAGGGCAGTATTTT
TRBV7-2	-	TRBJ2-3	-	CAGSLGRTASTDTQYF	TGTGCCGGCAGCTTAGGGAGGACAGCCAGCACAGATACGCAGTATTTT
TRBV10-3	many	TRBJ1-5	-	CAPKRVQPQHF	TGTGCCCCTAAGAGGGTTCAGCCCCAGCATTTT
TRBV14	-	TRBJ1-2	-	CASSPVGVRGYTF	TGTGCCAGCAGCCCCGTGGGGGTGCGGGGCTACACCTTC
TRBV11-2	-	TRBJ2-3	-	CASIPRGGLAQYF	TGTGCCAGCATCCCCCGGGGCGGGCTCGCGCAGTATTTT
TRBV7-8	-	TRBJ2-2	-	CASTRHTGELFF	TGTGCCAGCACCCGGCACACCGGGGAGCTGTTTTTT
TRBV3-1	-	TRBJ2-5	TRBD2	CASSQVVAGGETQYF	TGTGCCAGCAGCCAAGTTGTAGCGGGGGGAGAGACCCAGTACTTC
TRBV6-1	-	TRBJ2-2	-	CASRRLLLATPNTGELFF	TGTGCCAGCAGACGCCTGCTCTTGGCAACTCCGAACACCGGGGAGCTGTTTTTT
TRBV6-6	-	TRBJ1-2	-	CASSAGQGRNYGYTF	TGTGCCAGCAGTGCGGGGCAGGGGAGGAACTATGGCTACACCTTC
TRBV7-2	few	TRBJ2-7	-	CASSLGRTPTYEQYF	TGTGCCAGCAGCTTAGGTCGGACTCCTACCTACGAGCAGTACTTC
TRBV29-1	-	TRBJ1-1	-	CSVESGQMNTEAFF	TGCAGCGTTGAGTCCGGACAGATGAACACTGAAGCTTTCTTT
TRBV20-1	-	TRBJ1-5	-	CSAPDRTGNQPQHF	TGCAGTGCTCCAGACAGGACGGGCAATCAGCCCCAGCATTTT
TRBV27	-	TRBJ2-1	-	CASSFSGLVMYNEQFF	TGTGCCAGCAGTTTTAGTGGGTTAGTTATGTACAATGAGCAGTTCTTC
TRBV20-1	-	TRBJ2-2	TRBD2	CSARPTSGGDTGELFF	TGCAGTGCTAGGCCTACTAGCGGAGGAGACACCGGGGAGCTGTTTTTT
TRBV4-3	-	TRBJ2-6	-	CASSKERSGFGANVLTF	TGCGCCAGCAGCAAAGAAAGATCGGGTTTTGGGGCCAACGTCCTGACTTTC
TRBV11-2	few	TRBJ2-3	-	CASSLTRAFKTSTDTQYF	TGTGCCAGCAGCTTAACAAGAGCCTTTAAGACTAGCACAGATACGCAGTATTTT
TRBV6-5	-	TRBJ2-1	-	CASSYGGPSSYNEQFF	TGTGCCAGCAGTTACGGCGGCCCTAGCTCCTACAATGAGCAGTTCTTC
TRBV11-2	many	TRBJ2-1	TRBD2	CASSRSGGFYNEQFF	TGTGCCAGCAGCCGTAGCGGGGGGTTCTACAATGAGCAGTTCTTC
TRBV24-1	-	TRBJ2-7	TRBD1	CATSSPETGVDEQYF	TGTGCCACCAGTTCCCCCGAGACAGGGGTCGACGAGCAGTACTTC
TRBV20-1	-	TRBJ2-1	TRBD2	CGARIPGSGGLYNEQFF	TGCGGTGCTAGAATCCCAGGAAGCGGGGGGCTTTACAATGAGCAGTTCTTC
TRBV6-4	once	TRBJ2-7	-	CASSDWGSSYNEQYF	TGTGCCAGCAGTGACTGGGGGAGCTCCTACAATGAGCAGTACTTC
TRBV6-5	-	TRBJ2-3	-	CASSYSGGISTDTQYF	TGTGCCAGCAGTTACTCCGGCGGGATAAGCACAGATACGCAGTATTTT
TRBV11-2	-	TRBJ2-3	-	CASKKRGGGTDTQYF	TGTGCCAGCAAGAAAAGGGGGGGAGGCACAGATACGCAGTATTTT
TRBV6-6	many	TRBJ2-5	-	CASSPLGPQETQYF	TGTGCCAGCAGTCCACTAGGGCCCCAAGAGACCCAGTACTTC
TRBV7-2	-	TRBJ2-1	-	CASSLGVSLQGEQFF	TGTGCCAGCAGCTTGGGTGTTTCACTCCAGGGGGAGCAGTTCTTC
TRBV20-1	-	TRBJ1-5	TRBD1	CSARKGQGVYSNQPQHF	TGCAGTGCTAGGAAGGGACAGGGAGTTTATAGCAATCAGCCCCAGCATTTT
TRBV29-1	-	TRBJ2-7	TRBD1	CSVEGTTTGASSYEQYF	TGCAGCGTTGAAGGAACGACGACAGGGGCTAGCTCCTACGAGCAGTACTTC
TRBV12-3/TRBV12-4	-	TRBJ2-5	-	CASSLVDKADSLNQETQYF	TGTGCCAGCAGTTTAGTAGATAAGGCGGACAGTCTAAACCAAGAGACCCAGTACTTC